These 29 T cell receptor beta chains were sequenced from one sample in a study of early T cells in non-severe SARS-CoV-2 infection. TCRdb itself ran the 5' RACE reads through MiXCR, one entry per CDR3 protein. Of about 30,000 distinct CDR3 sequences listed, roughly 5.4% were seen once; the top ten hold 3.5%. Sample: whole blood. These receptors originate from an adult who was a healthcare worker with PCR-confirmed SARS-CoV-2 infection or an uninfected control (not recorded which).

This clonotype was found many times. V usage is TRBV6-5 and J usage is TRBJ2-6; 8 bases match TRBD1. The junction had 11 bases not matched to a gene; V was cut back by 6 bases and J by 4 bases. The CDR3 loop spans 17 amino acids. CDR1 and CDR2 (germline): MNHEY, SVGAGI. This CDR3 reads CASSRGQGSGGANVLTF. The CDR3 nucleotides are TGTGCCAGCAGCAGAGGACAGGGCTCAGGAGGGGCCAACGTCCTGACTTTC.

This clonotype was observed many times. This rearrangement joins TRBV3-1 to TRBJ2-7; 8 nucleotides align to TRBD2. The CDR3 is made up of 15 amino acids. Germline V gives CDR1 LGHDT, CDR2 YNNKEL (reference sequence). V trimming: 2 bases; J trimming: 3 bases; junction bases outside the gene matches: 6. This CDR3 reads CASSQPTSGSYEQYF. The CDR3 DNA reads as TGTGCCAGCAGCCAACCTACTAGCGGAAGCTACGAGCAGTACTTC.

This clonotype appeared a few times. The rearrangement joins TRBV5-1 to TRBJ2-6, with a weak D call TRBD1 (6 bases). CDR3 size: 15 residues. The germline V gene encodes CDR1 SGHRS and CDR2 YFSETQ. V was trimmed by 5 bases and J by 0 bases, leaving 9 bases between them. CDR3 DNA sequence: TGCGCCAGCAGTACAGGGTTCTCTGGGGCCAACGTCCTGACTTTC. Protein: CASSTGFSGANVLTF.

This clonotype was detected ten times or more. The chain uses TRBV6-5 and TRBJ2-2; no firm D call. V was cut by 0 bases and J by 1 base, with 6 bases left in between. This CDR3 is 15 amino acids long. CDR1 is MNHEY, CDR2 SVGAGI, per germline. The CDR3 region is CASSYSGENTGELFF. CDR3 bases: TGTGCCAGCAGTTACTCAGGCGAGAACACCGGGGAGCTGTTTTTT.

The V call is TRBV12-3 or TRBV12-4, the J call TRBJ2-7, with 10 nucleotides matching TRBD2. This CDR3 contains 14 residues. Unmatched junction bases numbered 8, after V lost 6 bases and J lost 6 bases. The DNA of the CDR3 is TGTGCCAGCAGGCCTAGCGGGAGTCGGAGCGAGCAGTACTTC. It yields the protein CASRPSGSRSEQYF.

This clonotype has just a few counts. The rearrangement uses TRBV7-3 and TRBJ2-7, with D uncertain. The CDR3 is 14 amino acids. CDR1 and CDR2 from the germline V gene are SGHTA and FQGTGA. V lost 5 bases to trimming and J lost 0 bases, with 11 bases between them. The CDR3 is CASSPDGYSYEQYF. CDR3 DNA: TGTGCCAGCAGCCCAGACGGATACTCCTACGAGCAGTACTTC.

Comments on this clonotype: A read error may be the cause here, since a much bigger clone is one base away. The genes are TRBV5-1 and TRBJ2-7; possibly TRBD1 for D (5 bases). Germline V gene lookup returns CDR1 SGHRS and CDR2 YFSETQ. The CDR3 contains 12 residues. CDR3 region: CVSYERRGEQYF. In DNA, the CDR3 is TGCGTCAGCTACGAACGAAGGGGCGAGCAGTACTTC.

V usage is TRBV29-1 and J usage is TRBJ2-1; D remains ambiguous. The CDR3 extends over 14 amino acids. Germline V gives CDR1 SQVTM, CDR2 ANQGSEA. The V gene lost 4 bases and the J gene lost 0 bases, with 10 bases spanning the gap. CDR3 DNA sequence: TGCAGCGTTGCGAGCATGAGCTCCTACAATGAGCAGTTCTTC. This encodes CSVASMSSYNEQFF.

The chain recombines TRBV12-3 or TRBV12-4 with TRBJ2-2; TRBD1 aligns across 7 bases. V was pared by 7 bases and J by 1 base, with 3 bases of the junction left unmatched. This CDR3 has 14 residues. The CDR3 region has the DNA TGTGCCAGCAATAGGGGGCAGAACACCGGGGAGCTGTTTTTT. It specifies CASNRGQNTGELFF.

This clonotype was observed at least ten times. The chain has TRBV7-2 and TRBJ2-6; D possibly corresponds to TRBD2 (6 bases). CDR1 and CDR2 (germline): SGHTA, FQGNSA. Trimming cost V 5 bases and J 3 bases, with 11 bases left between them. This CDR3 is 15 amino acids long. CDR3: CASSRWGGGANVLTF. The CDR3 coding sequence is TGTGCCAGCAGCCGCTGGGGAGGTGGGGCCAACGTCCTGACTTTC.

This clonotype showed up many times. This chain uses TRBV15 with TRBJ2-4, with a tentative D call TRBD1 (6 bases). CDR1 LNHNV and CDR2 YYDKDF come from the germline V gene (reference sequence). Trimming removed 0 bases at V and 6 bases at J, with 15 bases between. The CDR3 totals 16 residues. The CDR3 coding sequence is TGTGCCACCAGCAGAGATCGAGGGGGATCGGGAAACATTCAGTACTTC. As protein: CATSRDRGGSGNIQYF.

This clonotype was seen many times. For the CDR3, the DNA is TGTGCCAGCAGTCTAGGGGGTTTTAGCAATCAGCCCCAGCATTTT. The encoded protein is CASSLGGFSNQPQHF. V is TRBV6-5 and J is TRBJ1-5; possible D gene TRBD1, 6 bases. This CDR3 contains 15 residues. Germline-derived CDR1 and CDR2 are MNHEY and SVGAGI. V dropped 5 bases and J dropped 0 bases, with 11 bases sitting between them.

The sample holds many counts of this clonotype. The chain recombines TRBV6-4 with TRBJ2-3, with no clear D. Germline V CDR1 and CDR2: MRHNA, SNTAGT. The CDR3 loop spans 14 amino acids. The V and J ends lost 0 bases and 0 bases respectively, with 4 bases between them. CDR3 coding DNA: TGTGCCAGCAGTGACTCCTCGAGCACAGATACGCAGTATTTT. Its translation is CASSDSSSTDTQYF.

This clonotype was observed many times. The genes are TRBV12-3 or TRBV12-4 and TRBJ2-5; possibly TRBD1 for D (5 bases). V lost 6 bases to trimming and J lost 5 bases, with 13 bases between them. The CDR3 is 13 residues long. The DNA of the CDR3 is TGTGCCAGCAGCCAAGGGGTTGAGGAGACCCAGTACTTC. Translation: CASSQGVEETQYF.

The chain combines TRBV7-9 with TRBJ2-1; no reliable D call. The CDR3 runs 14 residues. Trimming shortened V by 3 bases and J by 10 bases, and 16 bases separated the two germline ends. The germline V gene encodes CDR1 SEHNR and CDR2 FQNEAQ (reference sequence). Written as DNA, the CDR3 is TGTGCCAGCAGCTTCAGCCTATCGGGTCACGAGCAGTTCTTC. Its translation is CASSFSLSGHEQFF.

There are a few counts of this clonotype. The CDR3 nucleotides read TGTGCCAGCAGGGTGGGACTAGCGGGAGGAGAGACCCAGTACTTC. Translating it yields CASRVGLAGGETQYF. This rearrangement joins TRBV6-2 or TRBV6-3 to TRBJ2-5; 15 nucleotides line up with TRBD2. The ends lost 6 bases at V and 4 bases at J; junction bases unmatched: 3. Germline lookup yields CDR1 MNHEY and CDR2 SVGEGT. This CDR3 spans 15 amino acids.

This sequence joins TRBV28 and TRBJ1-2; D is uncertain. The length of the CDR3 is 14 residues. Germline V gene data show CDR1 as MDHEN and CDR2 as SYDVKM. The V end lost 3 bases, the J end lost 4 bases, and 12 bases lay between the germline ends. In DNA, the CDR3 is TGTGCCAGCAGTTTGTTGTCAGCCTTCTATGGCTACACCTTC. Its translation: CASSLLSAFYGYTF.

This clonotype has a count of ten or more. This sequence joins TRBV27 and TRBJ2-1; the match to TRBD2 covers 12 bases. Per the germline V gene, CDR1 is MNHEY and CDR2 is SMNVEV (reference sequence). V lost 0 bases and J lost 5; bases outside the gene matches: 11. The CDR3 totals 19 residues. The CDR3 sequence is CASSLSGLAGGLRNNEQFF. The CDR3 DNA reads as TGTGCCAGCAGTTTATCGGGGCTAGCGGGAGGGCTTAGGAACAATGAGCAGTTCTTC.

This clonotype was recorded a few times. The V gene is TRBV2, the J gene TRBJ2-7; 13 bases agree with TRBD2. Germline trimming cut 4 bases from V and 9 bases from J; bases unmatched to any gene: 9. CDR3 length: 15 residues. The germline V gene has CDR1 SNHLY and CDR2 FYNNEI. The CDR3 loop reads CASSGRGTSGIVQYF. The CDR3 nucleotides are TGTGCCAGCAGTGGACGAGGGACTAGCGGGATTGTGCAGTACTTC.

This clonotype was picked up many times. The V gene is TRBV12-3 or TRBV12-4, the J gene TRBJ1-1; D might be TRBD1 (6 bases). Deletions cut 6 bases from V and 4 bases from J, with 12 bases between. This CDR3 comprises 13 residues. The CDR3 coding sequence is TGTGCCAGCAGGCCTACAGGGATCACTGAAGCTTTCTTT. Protein product: CASRPTGITEAFF.

This clonotype was recorded at least ten times. The V and J genes are TRBV5-1 and TRBJ2-5, with no clear D. Germline values: CDR1 SGHRS, CDR2 YFSETQ. V was clipped by 0 bases and J by 0 bases, with 9 bases between them. CDR3 size: 15 residues. The CDR3 nucleotides read TGCGCCAGCAGCTTGGTCGGGTCCTACCAAGAGACCCAGTACTTC. Its protein product is CASSLVGSYQETQYF.

This clonotype occurred many times. J is TRBJ2-5 and V is TRBV2, with 10 bases identical to TRBD1. After removal of 6 bases from V and 7 bases from J, the junction contained 5 bases not matched to a gene. The CDR3 length is 13 residues. Per the germline V gene, CDR1 is SNHLY and CDR2 is FYNNEI. CDR3 bases: TGTGCCAGCAGGCCGGGACAGGGGTTGACCCAGTACTTC. Translating it yields CASRPGQGLTQYF.

The V call is TRBV6-2 or TRBV6-3, the J call TRBJ1-5, with D possibly matching TRBD1 (5 bases). V lost 2 bases and J 0 bases, leaving 11 bases between the germline ends. Per the germline V gene, CDR1 is MNHEY and CDR2 is SVGEGT. This CDR3 region has 16 residues. CDR3 DNA sequence: TGTGCCAGCAGTTACGCGTGGGACCTTAGCAATCAGCCCCAGCATTTT. Amino acids: CASSYAWDLSNQPQHF.

This clonotype showed up many times. The CDR3 bases are TGTGCCTCCAGAGGAGAGGGGACCATTAATGAAAAACTGTTTTTT. Encoded protein: CASRGEGTINEKLFF. J is TRBJ1-4 and V is TRBV6-2 or TRBV6-3, with D perhaps TRBD1 (5 bases). The CDR3 totals 15 residues. CDR1 and CDR2 from the germline V gene are MNHEY and SVGEGT. The V end was cut by 11 bases, the J end by 4 bases, with 20 bases between.

This clonotype appeared many times. The chain employs TRBV27 and TRBJ1-1, with D tentatively TRBD1 (5 bases). The CDR3 has 15 residues. V dropped 4 bases and J dropped 5 bases, with 17 bases sitting between them. Germline lookup yields CDR1 MNHEY and CDR2 SMNVEV (reference sequence). The CDR3 loop reads CASSSGGVEKTEAFF. As DNA, the CDR3 is TGTGCCAGCAGTTCCGGGGGAGTGGAAAAGACTGAAGCTTTCTTT.

This clonotype was observed a few times. The chain is built from TRBV10-1 and TRBJ1-2; D unresolved. Germline V gene sequence: CDR1 WNHNN, CDR2 SYGVQD (reference sequence). V was cut by 3 bases and J by 3 bases, with 8 bases left in between. CDR3 size: 13 residues. CDR3 loop: CASSEGPYYGYTF. The CDR3, as DNA: TGCGCCAGCAGTGAAGGACCTTACTATGGCTACACCTTC.

This clonotype was seen more than once but under ten times. The rearrangement uses TRBV15 and TRBJ2-2; D is perhaps TRBD1 (6 bases). This CDR3 comprises 15 residues. V was clipped by 0 bases and J by 3 bases, with 8 bases between them. Germline V gives CDR1 LNHNV, CDR2 YYDKDF (reference sequence). CDR3 region: CATSRDAGDTGELFF. As DNA, the CDR3 is TGTGCCACCAGCAGAGACGCAGGGGACACCGGGGAGCTGTTTTTT.

The table lists this clonotype with many counts. The chain uses TRBV29-1 and TRBJ2-1; D is perhaps TRBD1 or TRBD2 (5 bases each). Germline V CDR1 and CDR2: SQVTM, ANQGSEA. CDR3 length equals 16 residues. V gave up 3 bases and J gave up 0 bases, with 15 bases separating them. In nucleotides, the CDR3 is TGCAGCGTTGATTTTCCGGGACGCTTCTCCTACAATGAGCAGTTCTTC. Translation: CSVDFPGRFSYNEQFF.

This clonotype appeared many times. The chain is built from TRBV27 and TRBJ1-1, with TRBD1 matching over 8 bases. Germline values: CDR1 MNHEY, CDR2 SMNVEV (reference sequence). CDR3 length: 15 amino acids. Trimming took 5 bases from V and 0 from J; bases not matched to a gene: 5. Written as DNA, the CDR3 is TGTGCCAGCAGTCCCTGGACAGGGATGAACACTGAAGCTTTCTTT. It translates to CASSPWTGMNTEAFF.